The clone carrying this T cell receptor beta chain was counted many times. Antigen specificity is unknown. TCRdb reanalysed the RACE reads using MiXCR and keeps one entry per CDR3 protein. The table records about 84,000 distinct CDR3 sequences, 10% of them present only once. This CDR3 has 14 amino acids. Germline loops: CDR1 SGHTA, CDR2 FQGNSA. Unmatched junction bases numbered 3, after V lost 5 bases and J lost 1 base. The data belong to a study of human T cells and chemical hapten exposure. The overall study: 2% DPC applied to a 2 cm by 2 cm arm area sensitized donors. Predominantly women, the patients had alopecia areata, totalis or universalis. Findings and caveats of the study: The count of PT1 expanded TCRs correlated positively with patch test score. Expanded TCRs made up significantly more big CDR3 similarity clusters than controls did.

The time point was: patch test 2, 6 weeks after DPC sensitization. Stated treatment: therapeutic diphenylcyclopropenone sensitization with weekly scalp DPC. The chain combines TRBV7-2 with TRBJ2-7; 9 nucleotides line up with TRBD2. The TCR was taken from a woman in her forties or fifties with alopecia areata. Some clones in this sample may be carry-over from other donors' samples. Sequencing was performed on whole blood, taken in connection with sensitization to the hapten diphenylcyclopropenone (DPC). CDR3 bases: TGTGCCAGCAGCCCGACTAGCGGTTCCTACGAGCAGTACTTC. Translated: CASSPTSGSYEQYF.